This entry features one TCR beta chain sequence. What it recognizes is unknown. The read ends 3 residues shy of where the CDR3 ends; the end is completed using the germline J gene. The CDR3 covers 21 residues. V lost 1 base, J lost 1 base, and 26 bases lay in between. CDR1 and CDR2 (germline): SGHTA, FQGTGA. Data came from immunoSEQ multiplex PCR; TCRdb stores just in-frame clones and leaves some out. This table holds 20,000 to 25,000 clones. This record belongs to a study of T cells in women clearing cervical HPV infection. Turning to the study itself: No precancer developed; the control's incident HPV16 infection cleared within 12 months. Only a few women had HLA typing results available.

General study findings and limits: CIN3+ cases had significantly higher TCR repertoire richness than controls, but evenness did not differ. A classifier using richness and V gene abundances reached an AUC of nearly 0.85.

This receptor was identified in a woman between 18 and 70 years old with a cervical HPV16 infection that either progressed to CIN3+ or cleared (not recorded which). Sequencing input: blood buffy coat. The rearrangement links TRBV7-3 to TRBJ2-1; D uncertain. The chain's CDR3 is CASSLNGLVLYPATSYNEQFF. The covered CDR3 bases are TGTGCCAGCAGCTTAAATGGGTTGGTTTTATACCCGGCGACTTCCTACAATGAG.